The 11 T cell receptor beta chains below come from one sample, sequenced in a study of OX40 agonist ivuxolimab in advanced cancers. Some clones are missing from TCRdb's copy, which holds only in-frame ones; the method was immunoSEQ multiplex PCR. The profile shows around 66,000 clones, 84% of them singletons. Sequencing was performed on CD4+ or CD8+ T cells sorted from blood, taken in a trial of the OX40 agonist ivuxolimab. These receptors were obtained from an adult with an advanced solid tumor such as melanoma, head and neck, liver or kidney cancer.

The rearrangement uses TRBV6-1 and TRBJ1-3, with a tentative D call TRBD1 (5 bases). CDR1 and CDR2 (germline): MNHNS, SASEGT. The CDR3 is 15 amino acids. V was shortened by 6 bases and J by 0 bases, with 12 bases between the two germline ends. CDR3 DNA sequence: TGTGCCAGCAGCGTCAGGGTCCCCTCTGGAAACACCATATATTTT. The encoded protein is CASSVRVPSGNTIYF.

This clone was seen a single time. The gene calls are TRBV5-1 and TRBJ2-5, with D possibly TRBD1 on 6 matching bases. V was pared by 1 base and J by 2 bases, with 12 bases between. The germline V gene has CDR1 SGHRS and CDR2 YFSETQ. The CDR3 covers 15 residues. CDR3 DNA: TGCGCCAGCAGCTTGATAACAGGGCAACAAGAGACCCAGTACTTC. It specifies CASSLITGQQETQYF.

The J gene is TRBJ1-2, the V gene TRBV7-6; D not resolved. Deletions cut 0 bases from V and 8 bases from J, with 16 bases between. CDR3 length: 15 residues. CDR1 is SGHVS, CDR2 FNYEAQ, per germline. The CDR3 loop is CASSLAAGRAKGYTF. The CDR3 nucleotides are TGTGCCAGCAGCTTAGCGGCAGGCCGTGCTAAGGGCTACACCTTC.

This clone occurred once. The V call is TRBV2, the J call TRBJ2-3, with D tentatively TRBD2 (6 bases). Trimming took 4 bases from V and 6 from J, leaving 11 bases between them. The CDR3 totals 13 residues. Germline loops: CDR1 SNHLY, CDR2 FYNNEI. For the CDR3, the DNA is TGTGCCAGCAGTGGGGGGGTGACGGATACGCAGTATTTT. Translating gives CASSGGVTDTQYF. Variable domain in full (rest from reference TRBV2 and TRBJ2-3): EPEVTQTPSHQVTQMGQEVILRCVPISNHLYFYWYRQILGQKVEFLVSFYNNEISEKSEIFDDQFSVERPDGSNFTLKIRSTKLEDSAMYFCASSGGVTDTQYFGPGTRLTVL.

This sequence joins TRBV7-9 and TRBJ1-3; no definite D call. Trimming stripped 6 bases from V and 4 bases from J, with 10 bases between. The CDR3 contains 13 residues. CDR1 is SEHNR, CDR2 FQNEAQ, per germline (reference sequence). The CDR3 DNA is TGTGCCAGCAGAAATCGCCGCGGAAACACCATATATTTT. It encodes CASRNRRGNTIYF.

The rearrangement uses TRBV15 and TRBJ1-1; D is undetermined. CDR1 LNHNV and CDR2 YYDKDF come from the germline V gene (reference sequence). This CDR3 is built from 14 residues. The germline V and J ends were trimmed by 0 bases and 1 base, with 6 bases remaining between them. The DNA for the CDR3 is TGTGCCACCAGCAGAGAGGGCGGGAACACTGAAGCTTTCTTT. It yields the protein CATSREGGNTEAFF.

This clone was counted a few times. This chain uses TRBV7-2 with TRBJ1-2; D is ambiguous. The CDR3 extends over 11 amino acids. Per the germline V gene, CDR1 is SGHTA and CDR2 is FQGNSA. V was trimmed by 2 bases and J by 8 bases, leaving 6 bases between them. CDR3 coding DNA: TGTGCCAGCAGCTTATACGGAGGCTACACCTTC. Protein product: CASSLYGGYTF.

V gene TRBV19 combines with J gene TRBJ2-7, with 7 positions matching TRBD1. The V gene end was trimmed by 1 base and the J gene end by 2 bases; junction bases not matched to a gene: 8. Germline lookup yields CDR1 LNHDA and CDR2 SQIVND (reference sequence). The CDR3 has 16 residues. The CDR3 loop reads CASSIARDSLPYEQYF. The CDR3 coding sequence is TGTGCCAGTAGTATAGCCCGGGACAGCCTTCCCTACGAGCAGTACTTC.

In its sample, this clone was seen a few times. This sequence joins TRBV4-2 and TRBJ1-1; D possibly corresponds to TRBD1 (5 bases). Deletions cut 4 bases from V and 3 bases from J, with 9 bases between. Germline CDR1 reads LGHNA; CDR2 reads YNFKEQ. The CDR3 is 13 amino acids. CDR3 sequence: CASSRDSYTEAFF. As DNA, the CDR3 is TGTGCCAGCAGCCGAGACAGTTACACTGAAGCTTTCTTT.

This clone was observed once. V gene TRBV11-2 combines with J gene TRBJ2-1, with 10 bases matching TRBD1. V dropped 5 bases and J dropped 4; count of bases not matched to a gene: 5. The CDR3 loop spans 15 amino acids. From germline, CDR1 is SGHAT and CDR2 FQNNGV. The CDR3 region is CASSRDRGSYNEQFF. The CDR3 DNA follows: TGTGCCAGCAGCAGGGACAGGGGTTCATACAATGAGCAGTTCTTC.

This sequence joins TRBV28 and TRBJ1-2; TRBD1 matches at 8 bases. The germline gives CDR1 MDHEN, CDR2 SYDVKM. The CDR3 runs 15 residues. Trimming took 5 bases from V and 1 from J; bases not matched to a gene: 6. The CDR3 loop reads CASSPGTGGNYGYTF. The CDR3 DNA sequence: TGTGCCAGCAGTCCGGGGACAGGTGGTAACTATGGCTACACCTTC.